The 4 T cell receptor beta chains below come from one sample, sequenced in a study of vaccination effects on CD4 cells after COVID-19. Sequencing followed a ViraFEST assay step that expanded antigen-specific CD4+ T cells with viral peptide pools. Culturing for around 10 days preceded CD4+ T cell isolation. Infection with SARS-CoV-2 occurred in the person between March and December 2020, and PCR confirmed it. Everyone in the study got two shots of either the BNT162b2 or mRNA-1273 vaccine. These receptors lack a known antigen. Clones were read by immunoSEQ multiplex PCR, and TCRdb kept only the in-frame ones, dropping some. In the table there are roughly 16,000 clones, around 70% of which are singletons. Sequenced material: CD4+ T cells from PBMCs cultured with SARS-CoV-2 spike peptides, taken after COVID-19 vaccination. The receptors stem from a human donor who had a prior SARS-CoV-2 infection.

The chain links TRBV3-1 (or the pseudogene TRBV3-2) to TRBJ2-1; 9 positions agree with TRBD1. V trimming: 5 bases; J trimming: 0 bases; junction bases outside the gene matches: 11. CDR1 and CDR2 (germline): LGHDT, YNNKEL (reference sequence). There are 18 residues in the CDR3. In DNA, the CDR3 is TGTGCCAGCAGCTATCAAGGCTGGGACAGGGTCTCCTACAATGAGCAGTTCTTC. Protein: CASSYQGWDRVSYNEQFF.

This clone was observed a single time. The rearrangement joins TRBV6-5 to TRBJ2-5; 11 bases match TRBD2. Trimming took 6 bases from V and 2 from J; bases not matched to a gene: 5. Germline CDR1 MNHEY, CDR2 SVGAGI. The CDR3 contains 15 residues. The CDR3 sequence: CASSPRLAGQETQYF. The CDR3 region has the DNA TGTGCCAGCAGCCCCCGACTAGCGGGGCAAGAGACCCAGTACTTC.

The sample holds a few counts of this clone. The chain links TRBV4-3 to TRBJ1-3; D remains ambiguous. This CDR3 region has 15 residues. Trimming left V 1 base short and J 3 bases short, with 10 bases between. Germline CDR1 reads LGHNA; CDR2 reads YSLEER. Here the CDR3 reads CASSQVRGSGNTIYF. DNA of the CDR3: TGCGCCAGCAGCCAAGTCCGGGGAAGTGGAAACACCATATATTTT.

This clone was detected a few times. The chain joins TRBV11-3 to TRBJ2-2; the D is unclear. V lost 4 bases to trimming and J lost 5 bases, with 8 bases between them. The CDR3 contains 13 residues. The germline CDR1 and CDR2 sequences are SGHNT and YENEEA. In DNA, the CDR3 is TGTGCCAGCAGCTCCCCCCGAACCGGGGAGCTGTTTTTT. The encoded protein is CASSSPRTGELFF.